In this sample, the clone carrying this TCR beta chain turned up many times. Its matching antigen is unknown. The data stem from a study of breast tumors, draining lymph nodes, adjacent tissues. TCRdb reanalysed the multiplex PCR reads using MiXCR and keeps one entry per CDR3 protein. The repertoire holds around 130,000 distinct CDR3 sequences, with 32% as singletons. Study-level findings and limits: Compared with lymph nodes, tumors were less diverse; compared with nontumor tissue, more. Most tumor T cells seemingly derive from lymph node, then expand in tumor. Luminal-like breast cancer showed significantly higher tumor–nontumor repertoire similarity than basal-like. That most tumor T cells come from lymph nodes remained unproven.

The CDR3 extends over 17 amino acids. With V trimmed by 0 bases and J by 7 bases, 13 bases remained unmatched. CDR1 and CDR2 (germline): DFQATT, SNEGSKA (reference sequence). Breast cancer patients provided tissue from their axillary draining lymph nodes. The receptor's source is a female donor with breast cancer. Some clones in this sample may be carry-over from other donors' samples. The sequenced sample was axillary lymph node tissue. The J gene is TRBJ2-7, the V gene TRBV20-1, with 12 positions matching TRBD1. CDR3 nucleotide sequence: TGCAGTGCTAGAGATCCCTCACCGGGACAGGGGGCCGGGGAGCAGTACTTC. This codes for CSARDPSPGQGAGEQYF.